This is a list of T cell receptor beta chains from one sample in a study of patients and donors after allogeneic stem cell transplantation. TCRdb redid the calling of the RT-PCR reads with MiXCR, one entry per CDR3 protein. The sample includes tens of thousands of distinct CDR3 sequences, more than 8% of them seen just once. The specimen sequenced was blood, either unsorted or a sorted T cell fraction (not recorded which). Receptors were obtained from a human donor who was either an allogeneic HSCT recipient or a stem cell or donor lymphocyte infusion donor (not recorded which). It is not recorded whose cells these are; they may come from a transplant donor. CDR3s leave out the opening cysteine and the closing phenylalanine or tryptophan. A row's size may be missing; if present it is once, few, many or a size class.

v_gene: TRBV19
abundance: NA
CDR3aa: ASTLGGQGASYEQY

v_gene: TRBV2
abundance: NA
CDR3aa: ASSKTSGGETQY

v_gene: TRBV7-3
abundance: NA
CDR3aa: ASSSRALAGGRSEQF

v_gene: TRBV5-1
abundance: medium-sized
CDR3aa: ASSPSGHSYNEQF

v_gene: TRBV2
abundance: once
CDR3aa: ASIPGLSETQY

v_gene: TRBV19
abundance: NA
CDR3aa: ASSIVGIDQPQH

v_gene: TRBV27
abundance: few
CDR3aa: ASRGTGEKLF

v_gene: TRBV5-6
abundance: many
CDR3aa: ASSPQTGMGGNTIY

v_gene: TRBV14
abundance: many
CDR3aa: ASSLRGGELF

v_gene: TRBV7-9
abundance: many
CDR3aa: ASTIYTTGRSQPQH

v_gene: TRBV3-1
abundance: many
CDR3aa: ASSSRTSANTGELF

v_gene: TRBV7-9
abundance: NA
CDR3aa: ASSLGPWGFPYEQY

v_gene: TRBV13
abundance: NA
CDR3aa: ASNRQGLDGELF

v_gene: TRBV21-1
abundance: few
CDR3aa: ASLQGGRGNQPQH

v_gene: TRBV3-1
abundance: NA
CDR3aa: ASSQGTSGWSSYEQY

v_gene: TRBV18
abundance: many
CDR3aa: ASSPEQGRAYEQY

v_gene: TRBV15
abundance: many
CDR3aa: ATGRTNTEAF

v_gene: TRBV7-9
abundance: NA
CDR3aa: ASSLAGTPLGGYT

v_gene: TRBV10-3
abundance: NA
CDR3aa: AISDPTSGIYNEQF

v_gene: TRBV7-3
abundance: NA
CDR3aa: ASSLDRDRVDEQF

v_gene: TRBV11-1
abundance: many
CDR3aa: ASSLVQGAWGMNTEAF

v_gene: TRBV5-1
abundance: many
CDR3aa: ASSLYGTQETQY

v_gene: TRBV5-4
abundance: once
CDR3aa: ASSLRSSQGDYGYT

v_gene: TRBV2
abundance: NA
CDR3aa: ASRDNSPLH

v_gene: TRBV6-1
abundance: NA
CDR3aa: ASVTGGDKNIQY

v_gene: TRBV5-8
abundance: few
CDR3aa: ASSLDGLPSSYNEQF

v_gene: TRBV4-1
abundance: many
CDR3aa: ASSQAIDRSYT

v_gene: TRBV27
abundance: medium-sized
CDR3aa: ASSLSGNSYNSPLH

v_gene: TRBV12-3/TRBV12-4
abundance: many
CDR3aa: ASSPGTGGLDTGELF

v_gene: TRBV7-9
abundance: NA
CDR3aa: ASSLAGGNTQY

v_gene: TRBV7-9
abundance: NA
CDR3aa: ASSDNRGLNEKLF

v_gene: TRBV5-1
abundance: many
CDR3aa: ASSLGSQGLYNEQF

v_gene: TRBV24-1
abundance: many
CDR3aa: ATSDHRDRRSDLYGYT

v_gene: TRBV9
abundance: many
CDR3aa: ASSVVSGELF

v_gene: TRBV9
abundance: many
CDR3aa: ASSVGTLNEQF

v_gene: TRBV7-9
abundance: NA
CDR3aa: ASSRAGSPTEAF

v_gene: TRBV20-1
abundance: few
CDR3aa: SARDRRGHYEQY

v_gene: TRBV4-1
abundance: few
CDR3aa: ASSQDSLAYGELF

v_gene: TRBV28
abundance: NA
CDR3aa: ASQPLHDPLSPLH

v_gene: TRBV12-3/TRBV12-4
abundance: many
CDR3aa: ASSPTVTTEAF

v_gene: TRBV3-1
abundance: NA
CDR3aa: ASSQDLAVRAGELF